Shown below are 28 T cell receptor beta chains from a single sample sequenced in a study of T cell responses to AZD1222 COVID-19 vaccine. Method: immunoSEQ multiplex PCR; TCRdb's copy keeps in-frame clones and lacks some. The data show 150,000 to 200,000 clones, 90% seen once. Sequencing used peripheral blood, obtained 28 days after the second AZD1222 dose. The receptors originated from an adult who received the AZD1222 COVID-19 vaccine.

The chain joins TRBV11-2 to TRBJ2-1; D call uncertain. From germline, CDR1 is SGHAT and CDR2 FQNNGV. Trimming stripped 1 base from V and 6 bases from J, with 10 bases between. The length of the CDR3 is 14 residues. The CDR3 DNA follows: TGTGCCAGCAGCTTAGGGTCCCAGGTCAATGAGCAGTTCTTC. This gives the protein CASSLGSQVNEQFF.

The J gene is TRBJ2-7, the V gene TRBV6-5; weak D call: TRBD1 (6 bases). The CDR3 runs to 15 residues. Germline V gives CDR1 MNHEY, CDR2 SVGAGI. V was clipped by 6 bases and J by 3 bases, with 18 bases between them. CDR3 DNA: TGTGCCAGCAGCTCCCCCCGGACAGCCCTCTACGAGCAGTACTTC. This gives the protein CASSSPRTALYEQYF.

The gene calls are TRBV15 and TRBJ2-2, with 7 bases aligning to TRBD2. The V gene end was trimmed by 4 bases and the J gene end by 4 bases; junction bases not matched to a gene: 6. The CDR3 is 15 residues long. Per germline, CDR1 LNHNV and CDR2 YYDKDF (reference sequence). CDR3 residues: CATSTGGKSTGELFF. In DNA form, the CDR3 reads TGTGCCACCAGCACCGGGGGGAAAAGCACCGGGGAGCTGTTTTTT.

V gene TRBV12-3 or TRBV12-4 combines with J gene TRBJ1-5; D not certain. The V end was cut by 9 bases, the J end by 0 bases, with 9 bases between. The CDR3 has 13 residues. In nucleotides, the CDR3 is TGTGCCAGTACCACAGATAGCAATCAGCCCCAGCATTTT. It is translated as CASTTDSNQPQHF.

The chain has TRBV5-6 and TRBJ1-2; D is unresolved. V was shortened by 0 bases and J by 3 bases, with 9 bases between the two germline ends. There are 14 residues in the CDR3. CDR1 is SGHDT, CDR2 YYEEEE, per germline. The CDR3 protein is CASSLDFGDYGYTF. CDR3 sequence (DNA): TGTGCCAGCAGCTTGGATTTCGGGGACTATGGCTACACCTTC.

This clone was recorded once. This chain connects TRBV28 to TRBJ1-1; D remains ambiguous. Germline lookup yields CDR1 MDHEN and CDR2 SYDVKM. The CDR3 runs to 13 residues. V lost 6 bases and J lost 5, with 13 bases in between. This CDR3 is CASSRTVRTEAFF. DNA for the CDR3: TGTGCCAGCAGCCGTACCGTTCGAACTGAAGCTTTCTTT.

The chain joins TRBV4-2 to TRBJ2-7; D might be TRBD2 (6 bases). Germline-derived CDR1 and CDR2 are LGHNA and YNFKEQ. The V end lost 0 bases, the J end lost 2 bases, and 11 bases lay between the germline ends. This CDR3 spans 15 amino acids. The DNA of the CDR3 is TGTGCCAGCAGCCAAGATGACGGGAGCCCCTACGAGCAGTACTTC. Translating it yields CASSQDDGSPYEQYF.

The rearrangement uses TRBV10-3 and TRBJ2-1; the D gene is possibly TRBD1 (6 bases). CDR1 is ENHRY, CDR2 SYGVKD, per germline. The CDR3 runs to 16 residues. Deletions cut 0 bases from V and 8 bases from J, with 17 bases between. CDR3 loop: CAISESNRAVIHEQFF. The CDR3 nucleotides are TGTGCCATCAGTGAGTCGAACAGGGCTGTTATACATGAGCAGTTCTTC.

The chain links TRBV6-5 to TRBJ2-5; D unresolved. Trimming removed 0 bases at V and 3 bases at J, with 8 bases between. CDR1 is MNHEY, CDR2 SVGAGI, per germline. This CDR3 spans 14 amino acids. The DNA for the CDR3 is TGTGCCAGCAGTTACTCGGATTCCGAAGAGACCCAGTACTTC. Its protein product is CASSYSDSEETQYF.

This chain links TRBV28 with TRBJ2-3, with 13 bases matching TRBD2. CDR1 and CDR2 (germline): MDHEN, SYDVKM. The V and J ends lost 5 bases and 8 bases, in that order; junction bases with no gene match: 7. The CDR3 has 15 amino acids. This CDR3 reads CASSVTSGGKGTQYF. The CDR3 bases are TGTGCCAGCAGTGTGACTAGCGGGGGGAAAGGTACGCAGTATTTT.

The rearrangement joins TRBV19 to TRBJ2-7; 10 nucleotides match TRBD1. Germline values: CDR1 LNHDA, CDR2 SQIVND (reference sequence). The CDR3 runs to 14 residues. V shed 4 bases, J shed 6 bases, and the junction held 6 bases outside the gene matches. As DNA, the CDR3 is TGTGCCAGTAGTACCTCGGGACAGGGGATCGAGCAGTACTTC. Residues: CASSTSGQGIEQYF.

In DNA, the CDR3 is TGTGCCAGCAGTACTGGACAGGGGAGTGGGTATGGCTACACCTTC. It specifies CASSTGQGSGYGYTF. V usage is TRBV28 and J usage is TRBJ1-2; 9 nucleotides align to TRBD1. Per the germline V gene, CDR1 is MDHEN and CDR2 is SYDVKM. The CDR3 is made up of 15 amino acids. V trimming: 5 bases; J trimming: 5 bases; junction bases outside the gene matches: 9.

V and J are TRBV5-6 and TRBJ1-5; 9 nucleotides match TRBD1. After removal of 4 bases from V and 2 bases from J, the junction contained 1 base not matched to a gene. Germline CDR1 SGHDT, CDR2 YYEEEE. This CDR3 has 14 amino acids. The CDR3 nucleotides read TGTGCCAGCAGCCGGGACAGGGGCAATCAGCCCCAGCATTTT. Its translation: CASSRDRGNQPQHF.

The chain carries TRBV30 and TRBJ1-1, with 7 bases lining up with TRBD1. Per the germline V gene, CDR1 is GTSNPN and CDR2 is SVGIG (reference sequence). The CDR3 loop spans 15 amino acids. V shed 2 bases and J 0 bases; nucleotides not matched to a gene: 6. CDR3: CAWSKTGVLNTEAFF. The CDR3 nucleotides are TGTGCCTGGAGTAAAACAGGGGTGTTGAACACTGAAGCTTTCTTT.

In this sample, this clone turned up a few times. The V call is TRBV24-1, the J call TRBJ2-7; D is perhaps TRBD1 or TRBD2 (5 bases each). The ends were cut back, 9 bases at V and 1 base at J, with 12 bases in the middle. The germline V gene has CDR1 KGHDR and CDR2 SFDVKD. The CDR3 is made up of 13 amino acids. Written as DNA, the CDR3 is TGTGCCACCTCTGGGGGACGGTCCTACGAGCAGTACTTC. This gives the protein CATSGGRSYEQYF.

The chain links TRBV7-2 to TRBJ1-5; D gene uncertain. CDR3 length: 15 residues. Germline V lookup: CDR1 SGHTA, CDR2 FQGNSA. Trimming took 2 bases from V and 1 from J, leaving 9 bases between them. The CDR3 region has the DNA TGTGCCAGCAGCTTATCGGGTAGAAGCAATCAGCCCCAGCATTTT. This encodes CASSLSGRSNQPQHF.

The chain links TRBV3-1 (or the pseudogene TRBV3-2) to TRBJ2-7; TRBD2 aligns across 14 bases. From germline, CDR1 is LGHDT and CDR2 YNNKEL (reference sequence). The CDR3 contains 18 residues. Germline trimming cut 4 bases from V and 1 base from J; bases unmatched to any gene: 9. For the CDR3, the DNA is TGTGCCAGCAGCCCAAAGACTAGCGGGAGGGCCCTGTCCTACGAGCAGTACTTC. This codes for CASSPKTSGRALSYEQYF.

The chain links TRBV5-5 to TRBJ1-5; TRBD1 might be the D (5 bases). V was cut by 4 bases and J by 6 bases, with 17 bases left in between. The CDR3 has 15 amino acids. Per the germline V gene, CDR1 is SGHKS and CDR2 is YYEKEE (reference sequence). As DNA, the CDR3 is TGTGCCAGCAGCCCGACAAACAGGTTCGGTCAGCCCCAGCATTTT. Encoded protein: CASSPTNRFGQPQHF.

The chain combines TRBV6-1 with TRBJ1-1, with a possible D match to TRBD1 (6 bases). V was trimmed by 1 base and J by 4 bases, leaving 13 bases between them. Germline assignment: CDR1 MNHNS and CDR2 SASEGT. CDR3 length: 15 amino acids. The CDR3 nucleotides read TGTGCCAGCAGTGAAGGGGGGGGCCTGGGCACTGAAGCTTTCTTT. Its protein is CASSEGGGLGTEAFF.

This chain joins TRBV5-1 and TRBJ2-1; D might be TRBD1 (5 bases). The CDR3 covers 14 residues. V lost 4 bases, J lost 8 bases, and 16 bases lay in between. Germline V CDR1 and CDR2: SGHRS, YFSETQ. The CDR3 is CASSPGQPVDEQFF. CDR3 sequence (DNA): TGCGCCAGCAGCCCAGGACAACCTGTAGATGAGCAGTTCTTC. Based on the CDR3 plus reference TRBV5-1 and TRBJ2-1, the full variable domain is KAGVTQTPRYLIKTRGQQVTLSCSPISGHRSVSWYQQTPGQGLQFLFEYFSETQRNKGNFPGRFSGRQFSNSRSEMNVSTLELGDSALYLCASSPGQPVDEQFFGPGTRLTVL.

V and J are TRBV29-1 and TRBJ1-2, with 11 bases identical to TRBD1. Germline-derived CDR1 and CDR2 are SQVTM and ANQGSEA. The ends lost 6 bases at V and 4 bases at J; junction bases unmatched: 4. The CDR3 extends over 13 amino acids. The DNA for the CDR3 is TGCAGCGTGGGACAGGGGGGGAGCTATGGCTACACCTTC. Its protein product is CSVGQGGSYGYTF. The entire variable domain, with the rest obtained from reference TRBV29-1 and TRBJ1-2, is as follows: SAVISQKPSRDICQRGTSLTIQCQVDSQVTMMFWYRQQPGQSLTLIATANQGSEATYESGFVIDKFPISRPNLTFSTLTVSNMSPEDSSIYLCSVGQGGSYGYTFGSGTRLTVV.

The rearrangement uses TRBV28 and TRBJ1-6; no reliable D call. Per the germline V gene, CDR1 is MDHEN and CDR2 is SYDVKM. This CDR3 is built from 13 residues. V lost 5 bases and J lost 12, with 14 bases in between. The DNA for the CDR3 is TGTGCCAGCAGTGTAGGCGGGCACCGACCCCTCCACTTT. Protein sequence: CASSVGGHRPLHF.

V usage is TRBV30 and J usage is TRBJ1-2; no definite D call. The V and J ends lost 1 base and 5 bases respectively, with 8 bases between them. The germline V gene encodes CDR1 GTSNPN and CDR2 SVGIG (reference sequence). This CDR3 comprises 12 residues. Written as DNA, the CDR3 is TGTGCCTGGAGTGCTACCAGTTATGGCTACACCTTC. Its translation is CAWSATSYGYTF.

This clone is a singleton in its sample. The chain has TRBV27 and TRBJ2-5, with a weak D call TRBD1 (6 bases). V gave up 3 bases and J gave up 6 bases, with 14 bases separating them. The germline V gene has CDR1 MNHEY and CDR2 SMNVEV (reference sequence). The CDR3 has 14 residues. Written as DNA, the CDR3 is TGTGCCAGCAGTTTTTTTTGGGGGCTGAAGACCCAGTACTTC. Its translation: CASSFFWGLKTQYF.

The chain recombines TRBV5-1 with TRBJ2-2; D is tentatively TRBD1 or TRBD2 (5 bases each). From germline, CDR1 is SGHRS and CDR2 YFSETQ. The CDR3 consists of 13 residues. With 4 bases removed from V and 7 bases from J, the gap between germline ends came to 11 bases. CDR3 coding DNA: TGCGCCAGCAGCAGGGACGCCGACGGGGAGCTGTTTTTT. Protein sequence: CASSRDADGELFF.

The chain carries TRBV6-1 and TRBJ1-1, with D unclear. The CDR3 is 14 amino acids. V was shortened by 0 bases and J by 0 bases, with 5 bases between the two germline ends. The germline gives CDR1 MNHNS, CDR2 SASEGT. In nucleotides, the CDR3 is TGTGCCAGCAGTGAAGCGCAGGTGAACACTGAAGCTTTCTTT. Translated: CASSEAQVNTEAFF.

This clone has only a few counts. The rearrangement uses TRBV28 and TRBJ2-5, with D tentatively TRBD2 (6 bases). The CDR3 loop spans 13 amino acids. V dropped 11 bases and J dropped 3 bases, with 16 bases sitting between them. Germline assignment: CDR1 MDHEN and CDR2 SYDVKM. DNA of the CDR3: TGTGCCCAACGGAGGGTAGCCAAAGAGACCCAGTACTTC. Translating gives CAQRRVAKETQYF.

In regard to this clone: At one of its ends the junction is not consistent with the germline gene, which may arise from a read error. The genes are TRBV18 and TRBJ1-2; 8 bases line up with TRBD1. Germline V lookup: CDR1 KGHSH, CDR2 LQKENI. The CDR3 contains 13 residues. The CDR3 nucleotides are TGTGCCAGCTCTAGCATCGGACAGGGTGAAAATAACTTC. This encodes CASSSIGQGENNF.